Listed below are T cell receptor beta chains from one sample, sequenced in a study of OX40 agonist ivuxolimab in advanced cancers. Assay used: immunoSEQ multiplex PCR; TCRdb lists only in-frame clones, some missing. The sample shows fewer than 90,000 clones, 88% of them seen only once. Sequencing used CD4+ or CD8+ T cells sorted from blood, obtained in a trial of the OX40 agonist ivuxolimab. The receptors were sampled from an adult with an advanced solid tumor such as melanoma, head and neck, liver or kidney cancer. Each CDR3 is given with its conserved first and last residue. A D gene is named only where the DNA matches it firmly. The size of a clone is reported for some rows only, either as once, few or many, or as a class for expanded clones.

v_gene: TRBV6-1
j_gene: TRBJ2-5
d_gene: NA
abundance: NA
CDR3nt: TGTGCCAGCAGGACCGTGGAGACCCAGTACTTC
CDR3aa: CASRTVETQYF

v_gene: TRBV10-3
j_gene: TRBJ2-5
d_gene: NA
abundance: NA
CDR3nt: TGTGCCATCAGGTACCAAGAGACCCAGTACTTC
CDR3aa: CAIRYQETQYF

v_gene: TRBV28
j_gene: TRBJ2-4
d_gene: NA
abundance: NA
CDR3nt: TGTGCCAGCGCCGGACTAGGGGGGAACATTCAGTACTTC
CDR3aa: CASAGLGGNIQYF

v_gene: TRBV6-5
j_gene: TRBJ1-1
d_gene: NA
abundance: NA
CDR3nt: TGTGCCAGCAGTGAGAGACAGGTGAACACTGAAGCTTTCTTT
CDR3aa: CASSERQVNTEAFF

v_gene: TRBV18
j_gene: TRBJ2-7
d_gene: TRBD1
abundance: once
CDR3nt: TGTGCCAGCTCACCCTACAGGGGTAGCGAGCAGTACTTC
CDR3aa: CASSPYRGSEQYF

v_gene: TRBV10-3
j_gene: TRBJ2-7
d_gene: NA
abundance: NA
CDR3nt: TGTGCCATCAGTGATTCCGACAACACCTACGAGCAGTACTTC
CDR3aa: CAISDSDNTYEQYF

v_gene: TRBV10-2
j_gene: TRBJ2-7
d_gene: TRBD2
abundance: few
CDR3nt: TGCGCCAGCAAGACTAGCGGGACGTACGAGCAGTACTTC
CDR3aa: CASKTSGTYEQYF

v_gene: TRBV14
j_gene: TRBJ2-5
d_gene: NA
abundance: NA
CDR3nt: TGTGCCAGCAGCGTACGGATAAGAGAGACCCAGTACTTC
CDR3aa: CASSVRIRETQYF

v_gene: TRBV5-6
j_gene: TRBJ2-2
d_gene: NA
abundance: NA
CDR3nt: TGTGCCAGCAGCCTAGGGGGGGCCAACACCGGGGAGCTGTTTTTT
CDR3aa: CASSLGGANTGELFF

v_gene: TRBV7-7
j_gene: TRBJ2-5
d_gene: TRBD2
abundance: NA
CDR3nt: TGTGCTAGCAGCTTACTAGCGGGAGGAGAGACCCAGTACTTC
CDR3aa: CASSLLAGGETQYF

v_gene: TRBV18
j_gene: TRBJ2-2
d_gene: NA
abundance: NA
CDR3nt: TGTGCCAGCTCACCACAGGGGGCGAACACCGGGGAGCTGTTTTTT
CDR3aa: CASSPQGANTGELFF

v_gene: TRBV29-1
j_gene: TRBJ1-1
d_gene: TRBD1
abundance: NA
CDR3nt: TGCAGCGCGAGGACAGGGGCCACTGAAGCTTTCTTT
CDR3aa: CSARTGATEAFF

v_gene: TRBV5-1
j_gene: TRBJ2-5
d_gene: TRBD2
abundance: NA
CDR3nt: TGCGCCAGCAGCTTGACGCGGGAGATCTCGGCCCAGTACTTC
CDR3aa: CASSLTREISAQYF

v_gene: TRBV6-5
j_gene: TRBJ2-6
d_gene: NA
abundance: NA
CDR3nt: TGTGCCAGCACCCGATTGCCCTCTGGGGCCAACGTCCTGACTTTC
CDR3aa: CASTRLPSGANVLTF

v_gene: TRBV7-2
j_gene: TRBJ1-3
d_gene: NA
abundance: NA
CDR3nt: TGTGCCAGCAGCTCATTGGACACAACTGGAAACACCATATATTTT
CDR3aa: CASSSLDTTGNTIYF

v_gene: TRBV19
j_gene: TRBJ1-5
d_gene: TRBD1
abundance: few
CDR3nt: TGTGCCAGTAGGGGGACAGGGGGACAGCCCCAGCATTTT
CDR3aa: CASRGTGGQPQHF

v_gene: TRBV7-3
j_gene: TRBJ2-5
d_gene: NA
abundance: NA
CDR3nt: TGTGCCAGCAGCTTAGGGTCACCAGGGTGGCCCCAGTACTTC
CDR3aa: CASSLGSPGWPQYF

v_gene: TRBV28
j_gene: TRBJ2-7
d_gene: NA
abundance: NA
CDR3nt: TGTGCCAGCAGGTCCCCCGGGGGTTCAGGGTACGAGCAGTACTTC
CDR3aa: CASRSPGGSGYEQYF

v_gene: TRBV28
j_gene: TRBJ2-7
d_gene: TRBD1
abundance: NA
CDR3nt: TGTGCCAGCAGACTGACCTACAGGGGGCGGAGGGAGCAGTACTTC
CDR3aa: CASRLTYRGRREQYF

v_gene: TRBV6-5
j_gene: TRBJ2-3
d_gene: TRBD1
abundance: once
CDR3nt: TGTGCCAGCAGTCGGGACAGGGGCTTAGATACGCAGTATTTT
CDR3aa: CASSRDRGLDTQYF

v_gene: TRBV13
j_gene: TRBJ2-2
d_gene: NA
abundance: once
CDR3nt: TGTGCCAGCAGCCTAGGCGGACCCGGGGAGCTGTTTTTT
CDR3aa: CASSLGGPGELFF

v_gene: TRBV5-4
j_gene: TRBJ2-1
d_gene: NA
abundance: NA
CDR3nt: TGTGCCAGCAGCCCTGGTGGGCGGTTTGACAATGAGCAGTTCTTC
CDR3aa: CASSPGGRFDNEQFF

v_gene: TRBV6-5
j_gene: TRBJ2-7
d_gene: NA
abundance: NA
CDR3nt: TGTGCCAGCAAAGGATCCTACGAGCAGTACTTC
CDR3aa: CASKGSYEQYF

v_gene: TRBV4-2
j_gene: TRBJ1-5
d_gene: NA
abundance: few
CDR3nt: TGTGCCAGCAGCCAAGGAACACGCAATCAGCCCCAGCATTTT
CDR3aa: CASSQGTRNQPQHF

v_gene: TRBV19
j_gene: TRBJ1-5
d_gene: NA
abundance: NA
CDR3nt: TGTGCCAGTAGTCGAACTTGGGGACAGCCCCAGCATTTT
CDR3aa: CASSRTWGQPQHF

v_gene: TRBV4-3
j_gene: TRBJ1-6
d_gene: NA
abundance: NA
CDR3nt: TGCGCCAGCAGCCAAGATTCCGGTTCCCATAATTCACCCCTCCACTTT
CDR3aa: CASSQDSGSHNSPLHF

v_gene: TRBV2
j_gene: TRBJ1-1
d_gene: TRBD1
abundance: once
CDR3nt: TGTGCCAGCCAGGACAGGGCGAACACTGAAGCTTTCTTT
CDR3aa: CASQDRANTEAFF

v_gene: TRBV5-4
j_gene: TRBJ2-5
d_gene: NA
abundance: NA
CDR3nt: TGTGCCAGCAGCTCCAGACAGGATCTCGGAGAGACCCAGTACTTC
CDR3aa: CASSSRQDLGETQYF

v_gene: TRBV30
j_gene: TRBJ1-1
d_gene: NA
abundance: few
CDR3nt: TGTGCCTGCCACCTAGAGGACACTGAAGCTTTCTTT
CDR3aa: CACHLEDTEAFF

v_gene: TRBV10-2
j_gene: TRBJ2-7
d_gene: TRBD2
abundance: NA
CDR3nt: TGCGCCAGCAAGACTAGCGTCCTCGAGCAGTACTTC
CDR3aa: CASKTSVLEQYF

v_gene: TRBV30
j_gene: TRBJ2-7
d_gene: NA
abundance: NA
CDR3nt: TGTGCCTTACAGGGAGGCCCCTACGAGCAGTACTTC
CDR3aa: CALQGGPYEQYF

v_gene: TRBV19
j_gene: TRBJ2-3
d_gene: NA
abundance: NA
CDR3nt: TGTGCCAGTAGTCCCAGATCTTCGGATACGCAGTATTTT
CDR3aa: CASSPRSSDTQYF

v_gene: TRBV29-1
j_gene: TRBJ2-6
d_gene: NA
abundance: NA
CDR3nt: TGCAGCGCACGAGGAGGGGCCAACGTCCTGACTTTC
CDR3aa: CSARGGANVLTF

v_gene: TRBV7-7
j_gene: TRBJ2-7
d_gene: NA
abundance: NA
CDR3nt: TGTGCCAGCAGCTTAAGGGCAGGGGAGCTCTACGAGCAGTACTTC
CDR3aa: CASSLRAGELYEQYF

v_gene: TRBV2
j_gene: TRBJ2-2
d_gene: NA
abundance: NA
CDR3nt: TGTGCCAGCAGTTGGGAAGACGGGGAGCTGTTTTTT
CDR3aa: CASSWEDGELFF

v_gene: TRBV5-1
j_gene: TRBJ2-5
d_gene: TRBD1
abundance: NA
CDR3nt: TGCGCCAGCAGCTTGGGAGACAGGGCCTGGGAGACCCAGTACTTC
CDR3aa: CASSLGDRAWETQYF

v_gene: TRBV19
j_gene: TRBJ1-2
d_gene: NA
abundance: NA
CDR3nt: TGTGCCAGTAGTATCTCCCTGGAGTATGGCTACACCTTC
CDR3aa: CASSISLEYGYTF

v_gene: TRBV6-5
j_gene: TRBJ2-7
d_gene: TRBD1
abundance: NA
CDR3nt: TGTGCCAGCAGCCGACAGGGGCCGACCTACGAGCAGTACTTC
CDR3aa: CASSRQGPTYEQYF

v_gene: TRBV7-3
j_gene: TRBJ2-3
d_gene: NA
abundance: NA
CDR3nt: TGTGCCAGCAAGGGGGGTAGCACAGATACGCAGTATTTT
CDR3aa: CASKGGSTDTQYF

v_gene: TRBV7-2
j_gene: TRBJ2-7
d_gene: NA
abundance: NA
CDR3nt: TGTGCCAGCAGCTTCACCGGGACGATACTACAGGAGCAGTACTTC
CDR3aa: CASSFTGTILQEQYF

v_gene: TRBV5-5
j_gene: TRBJ1-2
d_gene: NA
abundance: NA
CDR3nt: TGTGCCAGCAGCTCCCTCATAGTCCCACTCTATGGCTACACCTTC
CDR3aa: CASSSLIVPLYGYTF